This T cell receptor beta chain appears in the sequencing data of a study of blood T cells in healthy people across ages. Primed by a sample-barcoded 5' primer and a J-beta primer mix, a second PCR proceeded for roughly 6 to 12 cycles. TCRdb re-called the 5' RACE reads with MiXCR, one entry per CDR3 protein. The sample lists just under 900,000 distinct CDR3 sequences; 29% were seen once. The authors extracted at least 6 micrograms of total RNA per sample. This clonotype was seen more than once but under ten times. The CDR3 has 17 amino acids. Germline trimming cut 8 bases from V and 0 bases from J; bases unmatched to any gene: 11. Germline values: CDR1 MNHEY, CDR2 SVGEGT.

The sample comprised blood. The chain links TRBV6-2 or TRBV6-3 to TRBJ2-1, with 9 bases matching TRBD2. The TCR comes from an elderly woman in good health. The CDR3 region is CASVSSGELSSYNEQFF. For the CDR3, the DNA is TGTGCCAGCGTTTCTAGCGGGGAGCTAAGCTCCTACAATGAGCAGTTCTTC.